This T cell receptor (beta chain) appears in the sequencing data of a study of CD8+ T cells in alopecia areata. As for the study in general: The protocol delivered tofacitinib for 6 to 18 months, then withdrew it for 6 months.

Patients with alopecia areata provided lesional scalp punch biopsies as well as peripheral blood. Germline-derived CDR1 and CDR2 are SGDLS and YYNGEE. Trimming left V 0 bases short and J 8 bases short, with 11 bases between. The CDR3 consists of 14 residues. Details on this clone: The antigen remains unidentified.

Extracted RNA was reverse transcribed into cDNA, the sequencing template. Sequenced by immunoSEQ multiplex PCR; TCRdb stores in-frame clones only, minus some. Of about 200,000 clones in the sample, approximately 52% were seen once. Overall study findings and caveats: Scalp samples also yield sequences from resident alphabeta T cells of normal skin.

The clonotype comes from a human donor with alopecia areata. Specimen: CD4+ T cells sorted from blood, collected at week 0. This chain uses TRBV9 with TRBJ1-4, with a tentative D call TRBD1 (5 bases). CDR3 sequence reads: CASSVGRAAEKLFF. For the CDR3, the DNA is TGTGCCAGCAGCGTAGGCAGGGCGGCGGAAAAACTGTTTTTT.